This T cell receptor beta chain was captured in a study of T cell responses to AZD1222 COVID-19 vaccine. Turning to this clone: Its antigen is still unknown.

Germline V lookup: CDR1 LGHDT, CDR2 YNNKEL (reference sequence). V was pared by 4 bases and J by 5 bases, with 12 bases between. This CDR3 comprises 13 residues. Clones were sequenced by immunoSEQ multiplex PCR, and TCRdb holds only the in-frame ones, with some missing. The sample yields approximately 260,000 clones, 85% to 95% seen once. Findings of the study overall: Every sample of the repertoires postdated the peak T cell response.

The sequence was obtained from an adult in good health. This chain links TRBV3-1 (or the pseudogene TRBV3-2) with TRBJ2-7, with TRBD2 as a possible D gene (7 bases). The material was peripheral blood, obtained on day 0 of AZD1222 vaccination. Here the CDR3 DNA reads TGTGCCAGCAGCCCTTGGGGGGGGCACGAGCAGTACTTC. This sequence encodes CASSPWGGHEQYF.